The following is a T cell receptor beta chain sequence with its context. The target antigen is unknown. This sample was taken from a study of brain T cells in children with intractable seizures. General study points: Pre-surgery blood may have been undersampled, hiding some clones.

Surgery cases with the highest brain T cell transcript signatures were chosen for sequencing. Patients received at least one anti-epileptic drug before surgery. With V trimmed by 2 bases and J by 9 bases, 4 bases remained unmatched. Germline loops: CDR1 SGHTA, CDR2 FQGTGA. The CDR3 runs 13 residues. The assay was immunoSEQ multiplex PCR, and TCRdb's table has in-frame clones only and misses some. The sample has 80,000 or so clones; 91% are singletons. The sequencing here drew on peripheral blood, taken at surgery. The TCR was taken from a girl aged 2 to 10 with Rasmussen encephalitis and intractable seizures. The V gene is TRBV7-3, the J gene TRBJ2-1; 7 bases fit TRBD2. The CDR3 nucleotides are TGTGCCAGCAGCTTAGGGGGAGGGAGTGAGCAGTTCTTC. It translates to CASSLGGGSEQFF.